This TCR beta chain emerged from a study of control samples from healthy donors and cancer patients (dated by TCRdb to about 2020). Concerning this clone: It has no known antigen specificity. Base-call qualities are not available, and no considerably larger clone is one nucleotide away.

The method behind the library was the immunoSEQ multiplex PCR assay. TCRdb obtained this table from immuneACCESS and retained in-frame rearrangements with V and J assigned. These tables miss some clones; where compared with another copy, unresolved V genes account for less than half of the shortfall, and the remainder is unexplained. Here the sample has about 220,000 clones; around 94% occur a single time. Approximately 1.4% of the sample is taken by the ten largest. Its CDR3 holds 13 amino acids, cysteine through phenylalanine. Just the 39-base CDR3 DNA is kept, in frame starting at base 1. The CDR1 and CDR2 encoded by the germline V gene (reference sequence) are LGHDT and YNNKEL. V trim: 4 bases; J trim: 5 bases; unmatched bases: 3.

The sequenced sample consisted of blood. The chain uses TRBV3-1 (or the pseudogene TRBV3-2) and TRBJ2-3; 7 bases in the junction line up with TRBD1. This receptor was taken from a man aged 45-65 years in good health. This receptor has the CDR3 CASSRTGVDTQYF. The sequence in DNA is TGTGCCAGCAGCCGAACAGGGGTAGATACGCAGTATTTT.